The 4 T cell receptor beta chains below were found in one sample sequenced in a study of Graves' ophthalmopathy and Graves' hyperthyroidism. For repertoire sequencing, the TCR beta CDR3 regions were amplified from RNA transcripts. Amplification began with first-round RT-PCR using HTBI primers, then second-round multiplex PCR was performed. TCRdb recomputed calls from the multiplex PCR reads with MiXCR, one row per CDR3 protein. The sample lists a few hundred thousand distinct CDR3 sequences, around 16% seen once, with around 1.4% in the top ten. Sequenced sample: peripheral blood. All receptors come from a woman under 30 with Graves' ophthalmopathy.

At least ten counts were recorded for this clonotype. Germline and junction disagree at one end, which may indicate a read error. J is TRBJ1-1 and V is TRBV6-2 or TRBV6-3; TRBD1 is a possible D gene (6 bases). Germline V gene data show CDR1 as MNHEY and CDR2 as SVGEGT. This CDR3 has 13 amino acids. This CDR3 is CASSYKGLQDRTF. As DNA, the CDR3 is TGTGCCAGCAGTTATAAGGGGCTCCAGGACAGAACCTTT.

In this sample, this clonotype turned up many times. The chain employs TRBV6-1 and TRBJ1-1; D possibly corresponds to TRBD1 (5 bases). Germline assignment: CDR1 MNHNS and CDR2 SASEGT. Trimming took off 3 bases at V and 5 bases at J, with 25 bases between the two ends. This CDR3 region has 18 residues. The CDR3 DNA reads TGTGCCAGCAGTGATGGAGAGAGACCCCAGGGTCAGAAGACTGAAGCTTTCTTT. Residues: CASSDGERPQGQKTEAFF.

The CDR3 DNA reads TGTGCCAGCAGTTTCGGTTATTTACAGGGGCCCGCGAACACTGAAGCTTTCTTT. Translation gives CASSFGYLQGPANTEAFF. V is TRBV6-2 or TRBV6-3 and J is TRBJ1-1, with 7 bases aligning to TRBD1. Germline CDR1 MNHEY, CDR2 SVGEGT. The V gene end was trimmed by 4 bases and the J gene end by 1 base; junction bases not matched to a gene: 15. The CDR3 spans 18 residues.

This clonotype was seen ten or more times. This chain links TRBV7-8 with TRBJ2-7, with 7 bases aligning to TRBD1. Per the germline V gene, CDR1 is SGHVS and CDR2 is FQNEAQ. There are 12 residues in the CDR3. After removal of 2 bases from V and 7 bases from J, the junction contained 2 bases not matched to a gene. The CDR3 here is CASSLSRGEQYF. CDR3 bases: TGTGCCAGCAGCTTAAGCAGGGGGGAGCAGTACTTC.